Presented here are 22 T cell receptor beta chains from one specimen sequenced in a study of T-cell memory formation after mild COVID-19. MiXCR, applied by TCRdb to the 5' RACE reads, yields one record per CDR3 protein. The sample lists 250,000 to 350,000 distinct CDR3 sequences, roughly an eighth occurring once. The sequenced material came from PBMCs or a T cell subset sorted from them (not recorded which). The origin of the receptors is a man between 18 and 35 years old who had mild COVID-19 (a few samples of this study predate the infection). Cell type and time point are not known.

The rearrangement links TRBV7-2 to TRBJ1-5; 8 bases agree with TRBD1. CDR1 SGHTA and CDR2 FQGNSA come from the germline V gene. V was clipped by 5 bases and J by 2 bases; unmatched bases: 8. This CDR3 is 16 amino acids long. CDR3 nucleotide sequence: TGTGCCAGCAGCCCACAGGGGGTCCCGGGCAATCAGCCCCAGCATTTT. It specifies CASSPQGVPGNQPQHF.

This clonotype has a count of ten or more. The gene calls are TRBV28 and TRBJ1-1; the match to TRBD1 covers 11 bases. CDR3 length: 15 residues. J was trimmed by 5 bases and V by 5 bases; bases with no gene match: 7. Germline CDR1 and CDR2: MDHEN and SYDVKM. The CDR3 sequence is CASSPGQGARTEAFF. CDR3 nucleotide sequence: TGTGCCAGCAGTCCCGGACAGGGGGCAAGGACTGAAGCTTTCTTT. The complete variable domain, with remaining parts taken from reference TRBV28 and TRBJ1-1, reads DVKVTQSSRYLVKRTGEKVFLECVQDMDHENMFWYRQDPGLGLRLIYFSYDVKMKEKGDIPEGYSVSREKKERFSLILESASTNQTSMYLCASSPGQGARTEAFFGQGTRLTVV.

The rearrangement links TRBV4-3 to TRBJ2-3; 8 bases line up with TRBD2. Germline V gene sequence: CDR1 LGHNA, CDR2 YSLEER. The CDR3 is 15 residues long. J lost 4 bases, V lost 4 bases, and 7 bases had no gene match. CDR3 DNA: TGCGCCAGCAGCCCCCTGGGGCGGGGGGCAGATACGCAGTATTTT. It codes for CASSPLGRGADTQYF.

The V call is TRBV7-9, the J call TRBJ2-5; D is tentatively TRBD1 or TRBD2 (5 bases each). Per germline, CDR1 SEHNR and CDR2 FQNEAQ (reference sequence). The CDR3 sequence is 17 residues long. Deletions cut 3 bases from V and 5 bases from J, with 22 bases between. The CDR3 protein is CASSLGRGLVIRETQYF. CDR3 bases: TGTGCCAGCAGCTTGGGACGCGGACTCGTAATAAGGGAGACCCAGTACTTC.

J is TRBJ2-1 and V is TRBV5-5, with D unclear. The V gene's germline CDR1 is SGHKS and CDR2 YYEKEE (reference sequence). This CDR3 has 9 amino acids. The V gene lost 7 bases and the J gene lost 5 bases, with 1 base spanning the gap. The CDR3 loop reads CASDNEQFF. CDR3 nucleotide sequence: TGTGCCAGCGACAATGAGCAGTTCTTC.

This chain uses TRBV5-1 with TRBJ1-2; D ambiguous. Trimming pared 5 bases from V and 8 bases from J, leaving 13 bases between. The CDR3 has 12 residues. CDR1 is SGHRS and CDR2 is YFSETQ in the germline V gene. DNA for the CDR3: TGCGCCAGCAGGATTGCTATGGACGGCTACACCTTC. Translating gives CASRIAMDGYTF.

The CDR3 protein is CASSSMVGQPQHF. The DNA of the CDR3 is TGTGCCAGCAGCAGCATGGTAGGTCAGCCCCAGCATTTT. The genes are TRBV12-3 or TRBV12-4 and TRBJ1-5; D gene uncertain. Trimming removed 6 bases at V and 6 bases at J, with 12 bases between. This CDR3 comprises 13 residues.

This clonotype was seen a handful of times. V gene TRBV7-9 combines with J gene TRBJ1-6; possible D gene TRBD1, 5 bases. The germline V gene encodes CDR1 SEHNR and CDR2 FQNEAQ (reference sequence). This CDR3 contains 14 residues. Between the trimmed V and J ends, which lost 6 bases and 8 bases, there was a span of 14 bases. The CDR3 nucleotides read TGTGCCAGCAGTACAGGTGCTGGGGATTCACCCCTCCACTTT. This sequence encodes CASSTGAGDSPLHF.

This clonotype has at least ten counts. The V gene is TRBV12-3 or TRBV12-4, the J gene TRBJ2-7; weak D call: TRBD1 (5 bases). V lost 4 bases to trimming and J lost 4 bases, with 8 bases between them. The CDR3 is 12 residues long. CDR3 sequence reads: CASSSAGYEQYF. CDR3 bases: TGTGCCAGCAGTTCCGCAGGGTACGAGCAGTACTTC.

CDR3 protein: CATRETGPDTEAFF. In DNA form, the CDR3 reads TGTGCCACCAGGGAGACAGGTCCGGACACTGAAGCTTTCTTT. The genes are TRBV10-3 and TRBJ1-1, with a tentative D call TRBD1 (6 bases). The germline V and J ends were trimmed by 10 bases and 3 bases, with 18 bases remaining between them. The length of the CDR3 is 14 residues. Germline CDR1 ENHRY, CDR2 SYGVKD.

This clonotype has at least ten counts. The chain couples TRBV6-2 or TRBV6-3 to TRBJ1-6; D gene uncertain. Germline loops: CDR1 MNHEY, CDR2 SVGEGT. The CDR3 has 13 residues. V was pared by 7 bases and J by 7 bases, with 11 bases between. CDR3 loop: CASTIEPNSPLHF. In DNA, the CDR3 is TGTGCCAGCACCATCGAACCCAATTCACCCCTCCACTTT.

In this sample, this clonotype turned up many times. The chain joins TRBV24-1 to TRBJ2-3; D is unclear. CDR3 length equals 12 residues. With 5 bases removed from V and 0 bases from J, the gap between germline ends came to 2 bases. Germline values: CDR1 KGHDR, CDR2 SFDVKD. The CDR3, as DNA: TGTGCCACCAGTGGGAGCACAGATACGCAGTATTTT. It encodes CATSGSTDTQYF.

The chain joins TRBV7-9 to TRBJ2-7, with D possibly called TRBD1 or TRBD2 (6 bases each). The CDR3 is 14 residues long. V was clipped by 5 bases and J by 7 bases, with 18 bases between them. The germline CDR1 and CDR2 sequences are SEHNR and FQNEAQ (reference sequence). The CDR3 sequence: CASSASRGAWEQYF. CDR3 nucleotide sequence: TGTGCCAGCAGCGCCTCGAGGGGGGCTTGGGAGCAGTACTTC.

In this sample, this clonotype turned up a few times. The genes are TRBV9 and TRBJ2-2; D is unclear. The length of the CDR3 is 15 residues. Deletions cut 0 bases from V and 4 bases from J, with 10 bases between. The germline CDR1 and CDR2 sequences are SGDLS and YYNGEE. The CDR3 coding sequence is TGTGCCAGCAGCGTAGAAGGTGTCTCCACCGGGGAGCTGTTTTTT. Its protein product is CASSVEGVSTGELFF.

In its sample, this clonotype was seen a few times. This chain connects TRBV6-1 to TRBJ1-2; D gene unclear. CDR3 length: 16 amino acids. Trimming removed 3 bases at V and 0 bases at J, with 14 bases between. In germline, CDR1 is MNHNS, CDR2 SASEGT. CDR3 sequence reads: CASSEIETAANYGYTF. The CDR3 nucleotides read TGTGCCAGCAGTGAGATTGAGACCGCAGCTAACTATGGCTACACCTTC.

In this sample, this clonotype turned up a few times. The V gene is TRBV10-3, the J gene TRBJ2-3; 7 nucleotides match TRBD2. J gave up 3 bases and V 6 bases, and 12 bases lay outside the gene matches. Germline-derived CDR1 and CDR2 are ENHRY and SYGVKD. This CDR3 spans 16 amino acids. CDR3 protein: CAISPALGGSTDTQYF. In nucleotides, the CDR3 is TGTGCCATCAGCCCGGCGTTGGGGGGGTCTACAGATACGCAGTATTTT.

The chain uses TRBV5-1 and TRBJ2-1; D uncertain. CDR1 is SGHRS, CDR2 YFSETQ, per germline. The CDR3 consists of 13 residues. The germline V and J ends were trimmed by 5 bases and 2 bases, with 8 bases remaining between them. The CDR3 DNA reads as TGCGCCAGCAGGTTCGGTACCTACAATGAGCAGTTCTTC. It yields the protein CASRFGTYNEQFF.

The chain couples TRBV6-6 to TRBJ2-3, with unresolved D. The CDR3 sequence is 12 residues long. The germline V gene has CDR1 MNHNY and CDR2 SVGAGI (reference sequence). V lost 6 bases and J 5 bases, leaving 9 bases between the germline ends. CDR3 sequence reads: CASRPYGDTQYF. The CDR3 nucleotides are TGTGCCAGCAGGCCGTACGGAGATACGCAGTATTTT.

This clonotype occurred a few times. The chain has TRBV7-9 and TRBJ1-1; D remains ambiguous. V was shortened by 7 bases and J by 1 base, with 13 bases between the two germline ends. The CDR3 is 14 residues long. Germline V gene lookup returns CDR1 SEHNR and CDR2 FQNEAQ (reference sequence). The CDR3 DNA sequence: TGTGCCAGCACCCAAGGGTCAGCGAACACTGAAGCTTTCTTT. This encodes CASTQGSANTEAFF.

This clonotype was seen more than once but under ten times. The chain has TRBV5-1 and TRBJ2-1; tentative D call: TRBD2 (6 bases). Looked up from germline, CDR1 is SGHRS and CDR2 is YFSETQ. Trimming stripped 4 bases from V and 7 bases from J, with 12 bases between. The CDR3 has 13 amino acids. CDR3 region: CASSPGTQNEQFF. The CDR3 DNA reads as TGCGCCAGCAGCCCCGGGACTCAAAATGAGCAGTTCTTC.

The chain recombines TRBV10-3 with TRBJ2-7; D not certain. Per the germline V gene, CDR1 is ENHRY and CDR2 is SYGVKD. The V end lost 10 bases, the J end lost 2 bases, and 12 bases lay between the germline ends. This CDR3 is built from 12 residues. The CDR3 DNA is TGTGCCACCCCCACGCCCCCCTACGAGCAGTACTTC. Protein: CATPTPPYEQYF.

This clonotype was counted only a few times. This rearrangement joins TRBV5-8 to TRBJ1-4; D not certain. This CDR3 is 14 amino acids long. Germline values: CDR1 SGHTS, CDR2 YDEGEE. V lost 4 bases and J lost 4, with 11 bases in between. The CDR3 DNA follows: TGTGCCAGCAGCCGGGCCAGGAATAATGAAAAACTGTTTTTT. It translates to CASSRARNNEKLFF.